The 27 T cell receptor beta chains below were found in one sample sequenced in a study of cytomegalovirus exposure and HLA in healthy donors. The PCR was carried out with 60 Vbeta primers and 13 Jbeta primers. Profiled with immunoSEQ multiplex PCR; TCRdb holds only in-frame clones, not every one. The data hold under 150,000 clones, with around 76% observed a single time. The sample consisted of PBMCs. These receptor sequences come from a man aged 18 to 35 in good health and CMV-seronegative.

This clone was detected only a few times. This sample also contains other DNA sequences that code for the same CDR3. The DNA of the CDR3 is TGTGCCAGTAGCCGCACAACAGCGAACACTGAAGCTTTCTTT. As protein: CASSRTTANTEAFF. The chain is built from TRBV19 and TRBJ1-1; D is unresolved. This CDR3 is 14 amino acids long. The V end was cut by 6 bases, the J end by 1 base, with 12 bases between. Germline V lookup: CDR1 LNHDA, CDR2 SQIVND (reference sequence).

The chain has TRBV5-1 and TRBJ1-2; weak D call: TRBD1 (6 bases). Germline CDR1 reads SGHRS; CDR2 reads YFSETQ. This CDR3 has 14 residues. Trimming removed 5 bases at V and 3 bases at J, with 14 bases between. The CDR3 spells CASSSGGIDYGYTF. CDR3 nucleotides: TGCGCCAGCAGTTCTGGGGGCATCGACTATGGCTACACCTTC.

The V gene is TRBV27, the J gene TRBJ1-1, with D perhaps TRBD1 (6 bases). The CDR3 totals 13 residues. Germline-derived CDR1 and CDR2 are MNHEY and SMNVEV (reference sequence). V shed 7 bases and J shed 0 bases, with 9 bases lying between them. CDR3 in amino acids: CASKTGLNTEAFF. CDR3 DNA sequence: TGTGCCAGCAAGACAGGCTTGAACACTGAAGCTTTCTTT.

This clone is a singleton in its sample. Sequence at one end of the junction differs from germline and may be a read error. This chain joins TRBV7-2 and TRBJ2-5; maybe TRBD1 (8 bases). This CDR3 has 14 amino acids. CDR1 is SGHTA and CDR2 is FQGNSA in the germline V gene. The CDR3 region has the DNA TGTGCCAGCAGCTCCCGAACAGGGGGGGAGATCCAGTACTTC. Its protein product is CASSSRTGGEIQYF.

V usage is TRBV19 and J usage is TRBJ1-5; no clear D gene. The CDR3 has 15 residues. The V end was cut by 3 bases, the J end by 2 bases, with 11 bases between. CDR1 and CDR2 (germline): LNHDA, SQIVND (reference sequence). As DNA, the CDR3 is TGTGCCAGTAGTATCGATTTGGAGGGCAATCAGCCCCAGCATTTT. Protein product: CASSIDLEGNQPQHF.

This sequence joins TRBV5-1 and TRBJ1-4; the match to TRBD1 covers 9 bases. In germline, CDR1 is SGHRS, CDR2 YFSETQ. The CDR3 spans 14 residues. The V gene end was trimmed by 4 bases and the J gene end by 4 bases; junction bases not matched to a gene: 2. Here the CDR3 DNA reads TGCGCCAGCAGCGGGGGACAGGGTAATGAAAAACTGTTTTTT. It is translated as CASSGGQGNEKLFF. Combining the CDR3 with reference TRBV5-1 and TRBJ1-4 gives the whole variable domain KAGVTQTPRYLIKTRGQQVTLSCSPISGHRSVSWYQQTPGQGLQFLFEYFSETQRNKGNFPGRFSGRQFSNSRSEMNVSTLELGDSALYLCASSGGQGNEKLFFGSGTQLSVL.

This sequence joins TRBV5-8 and TRBJ1-5, with D tentatively TRBD1 (5 bases). The V end lost 4 bases, the J end lost 4 bases, and 18 bases lay between the germline ends. Germline lookup yields CDR1 SGHTS and CDR2 YDEGEE. The CDR3 has 16 residues. The CDR3 spells CASSPLQGVRNQPQHF. The CDR3 bases are TGTGCCAGCAGCCCTCTGCAAGGGGTTAGGAATCAGCCCCAGCATTTT.

V and J are TRBV9 and TRBJ2-7; TRBD2 is a possible D gene (5 bases). Deletions cut 9 bases from V and 2 bases from J, with 12 bases between. The CDR3 contains 12 residues. Germline CDR1 is SGDLS and CDR2 is YYNGEE. CDR3 in amino acids: CATLQRTYEQYF. The DNA for the CDR3 is TGTGCCACACTACAGCGGACCTACGAGCAGTACTTC.

This clone was picked up a small number of times. The chain uses TRBV10-3 and TRBJ2-5; D not resolved. Deletions cut 0 bases from V and 2 bases from J, with 4 bases between. The CDR3 has 13 residues. Germline CDR1 reads ENHRY; CDR2 reads SYGVKD. The DNA of the CDR3 is TGTGCCATCAGTGAGTCCAGTCAAGAGACCCAGTACTTC. It translates to CAISESSQETQYF.

The rearrangement links TRBV6-5 to TRBJ2-5; D not resolved. Trimming cost V 0 bases and J 9 bases, with 11 bases left between them. Germline-derived CDR1 and CDR2 are MNHEY and SVGAGI. The CDR3 contains 13 residues. The CDR3 DNA reads as TGTGCCAGCAGTTACTCCGCGCCTGCACCCCAGTACTTC. This codes for CASSYSAPAPQYF.

This clone was picked up one time. The chain couples TRBV5-3 to TRBJ2-7, with TRBD1 matching over 10 bases. TRBV5-3 is flagged as an ORF with uncertain function. Germline trimming cut 0 bases from V and 0 bases from J; bases unmatched to any gene: 15. CDR3 length equals 20 residues. The CDR3 loop reads CARSLVGPGQGSWSSYEQYF. The CDR3 bases are TGTGCCAGAAGCTTGGTAGGGCCGGGACAGGGGAGTTGGAGCTCCTACGAGCAGTACTTC.

This clone was picked up one time. This sequence joins TRBV11-2 and TRBJ2-7, with 9 bases matching TRBD1. CDR1 and CDR2 (germline): SGHAT, FQNNGV. V lost 4 bases, J lost 2 bases, and 6 bases stayed unmatched. The CDR3 consists of 15 residues. As DNA, the CDR3 is TGTGCCAGCAGCTCGGACAGGGGTGCCCCCTACGAGCAGTACTTC. Protein: CASSSDRGAPYEQYF.

The V gene is TRBV2, the J gene TRBJ1-4, with unresolved D. Germline CDR1 SNHLY, CDR2 FYNNEI. The CDR3 is 18 residues long. V was pared by 0 bases and J by 0 bases, with 14 bases between. Here the CDR3 reads CASSEALITPATNEKLFF. The CDR3, as DNA: TGTGCCAGCAGTGAAGCGCTGATAACACCCGCAACTAATGAAAAACTGTTTTTT.

This clone was detected only once. The genes are TRBV9 and TRBJ1-1; D gene ambiguous. V was pared by 0 bases and J by 1 base, with 13 bases between. This CDR3 is built from 16 residues. The germline V gene has CDR1 SGDLS and CDR2 YYNGEE. The CDR3 here is CASSVVYLGENTEAFF. Written as DNA, the CDR3 is TGTGCCAGCAGCGTAGTTTACCTTGGAGAGAACACTGAAGCTTTCTTT.

The chain uses TRBV6-5 and TRBJ1-2; 7 nucleotides match TRBD1. The length of the CDR3 is 14 residues. V shed 5 bases, J shed 2 bases, and the junction held 5 bases outside the gene matches. The V gene's germline CDR1 is MNHEY and CDR2 SVGAGI. The CDR3 DNA sequence: TGTGCCAGCAGTGGGGGGACAGCGAACTATGGCTACACCTTC. Its protein product is CASSGGTANYGYTF.

Of note for this clone: The same CDR3 is also encoded by other DNA sequences in this sample. V gene TRBV6-1 combines with J gene TRBJ1-1; 7 bases fit TRBD1. Per germline, CDR1 MNHNS and CDR2 SASEGT. The CDR3 covers 13 residues. Germline trimming cut 9 bases from V and 1 base from J; bases unmatched to any gene: 5. The CDR3 spells CASPQGWNTEAFF. CDR3 DNA: TGTGCCAGTCCACAGGGGTGGAACACTGAAGCTTTCTTT.

V gene TRBV25-1 combines with J gene TRBJ1-4; TRBD1 might be the D (5 bases). Germline V CDR1 and CDR2: MGHDK, SYGVNS. CDR3 length: 18 amino acids. V lost 3 bases, J lost 1 base, and 18 bases lay in between. The CDR3 is CASSDPSKGGVTNEKLFF. The DNA for the CDR3 is TGTGCCAGCAGTGATCCAAGCAAGGGAGGGGTAACTAATGAAAAACTGTTTTTT.

The CDR3 DNA reads as TGTGCCAGCAGCAGTAGCGGGACCCTCTACGAGCAGTACTTC. This sequence encodes CASSSSGTLYEQYF. The V gene is TRBV7-3, the J gene TRBJ2-7, with TRBD2 matching over 8 bases. Germline V gene lookup returns CDR1 SGHTA and CDR2 FQGTGA. CDR3 size: 14 residues. Trimming cost V 5 bases and J 3 bases; bases outside gene matches: 6.

The rearrangement links TRBV25-1 to TRBJ2-3; perhaps TRBD2 as D (5 bases). V gave up 6 bases and J gave up 3 bases, with 13 bases separating them. Germline lookup yields CDR1 MGHDK and CDR2 SYGVNS. This CDR3 has 14 amino acids. The CDR3 region is CASRLSGGTDTQYF. CDR3 DNA: TGTGCCAGCAGGCTATCCGGCGGGACAGATACGCAGTATTTT.

The chain uses TRBV9 and TRBJ2-1; 11 bases are a match to TRBD2. Germline V lookup: CDR1 SGDLS, CDR2 YYNGEE. The CDR3 extends over 18 amino acids. The trim removed 0 bases at V and 8 bases at J, leaving 13 bases unmatched. The CDR3 protein is CASSVASSLAGGPDEQFF. CDR3 sequence (DNA): TGTGCCAGCAGCGTAGCTTCCTCCTTAGCGGGGGGGCCCGATGAGCAGTTCTTC.

The rearrangement uses TRBV30 and TRBJ1-2; unclear D gene. Looked up from germline, CDR1 is GTSNPN and CDR2 is SVGIG (reference sequence). The CDR3 covers 12 residues. V was trimmed by 2 bases and J by 2 bases, leaving 6 bases between them. The CDR3 nucleotides are TGTGCCTGGAGTACGGGAAACTATGGCTACACCTTC. Its protein is CAWSTGNYGYTF.

This clone has only a few counts. The chain uses TRBV7-9 and TRBJ1-6; 9 bases agree with TRBD1. Germline V CDR1 and CDR2: SEHNR, FQNEAQ (reference sequence). V shed 5 bases, J shed 7 bases, and the junction held 9 bases outside the gene matches. The CDR3 loop spans 16 amino acids. The CDR3, as DNA: TGTGCCAGCAGCCCTAATACGGGACAGGGAAATTCACCCCTCCACTTT. This gives the protein CASSPNTGQGNSPLHF.

This rearrangement joins TRBV9 to TRBJ1-2, with a weak D call TRBD1 (5 bases). The CDR3 extends over 13 amino acids. The V gene lost 6 bases and the J gene lost 6 bases, with 15 bases spanning the gap. The germline V gene has CDR1 SGDLS and CDR2 YYNGEE. The DNA of the CDR3 is TGTGCCAGCAACAAGGACACCTACGATGGCTACACCTTC. As protein: CASNKDTYDGYTF.

The chain couples TRBV7-8 to TRBJ1-1; tentatively, D is TRBD1 (5 bases). V was pared by 5 bases and J by 5 bases, with 18 bases between. The CDR3 contains 15 residues. Germline CDR1 SGHVS, CDR2 FQNEAQ. The CDR3 loop reads CASSVGQGGRTEAFF. In DNA, the CDR3 is TGTGCCAGCAGCGTAGGTCAGGGAGGGAGGACTGAAGCTTTCTTT.

The gene calls are TRBV19 and TRBJ1-2, with D maybe TRBD1 (6 bases). CDR3 size: 15 residues. Germline V gene sequence: CDR1 LNHDA, CDR2 SQIVND (reference sequence). The V end was cut by 2 bases, the J end by 1 base, with 11 bases between. The CDR3 is CASSISKGDNYGYTF. The CDR3 region has the DNA TGTGCCAGTAGTATATCAAAGGGGGATAACTATGGCTACACCTTC. The complete variable domain, with remaining parts taken from reference TRBV19 and TRBJ1-2, reads DGGITQSPKYLFRKEGQNVTLSCEQNLNHDAMYWYRQDPGQGLRLIYYSQIVNDFQKGDIAEGYSVSREKKESFPLTVTSAQKNPTAFYLCASSISKGDNYGYTFGSGTRLTVV.

V gene TRBV30 combines with J gene TRBJ2-7; D might be TRBD2 (8 bases). In germline, CDR1 is GTSNPN, CDR2 SVGIG (reference sequence). This CDR3 spans 13 amino acids. V was clipped by 4 bases and J by 9 bases, with 19 bases between them. The CDR3 nucleotides are TGTGCCTGGAACCCGACCGGGAGGGACAGGCAGTACTTC. It is translated as CAWNPTGRDRQYF. Full variable domain (missing parts from reference TRBV30 and TRBJ2-7): SQTIHQWPATLVQPVGSPLSLECTVEGTSNPNLYWYRQAAGRGLQLLFYSVGIGQISSEVPQNLSASRPQDRQFILSSKKLLLSDSGFYLCAWNPTGRDRQYFGPGTRLTVT.

The chain carries TRBV6-1 and TRBJ2-7; D not certain. With 5 bases removed from V and 3 bases from J, the gap between germline ends came to 17 bases. CDR1 is MNHNS, CDR2 SASEGT, per germline. This CDR3 has 15 residues. CDR3 sequence (DNA): TGTGCCAGCAGTCGACACCTTGAAACCATCTACGAGCAGTACTTC. This translates into CASSRHLETIYEQYF.